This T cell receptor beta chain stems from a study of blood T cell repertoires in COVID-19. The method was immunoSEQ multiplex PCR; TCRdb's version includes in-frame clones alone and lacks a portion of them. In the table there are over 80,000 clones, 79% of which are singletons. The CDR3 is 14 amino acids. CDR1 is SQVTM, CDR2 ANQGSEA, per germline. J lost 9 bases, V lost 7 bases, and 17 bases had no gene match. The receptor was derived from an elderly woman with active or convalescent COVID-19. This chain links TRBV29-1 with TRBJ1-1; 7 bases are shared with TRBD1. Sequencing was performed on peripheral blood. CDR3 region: CSGGDSAVQAKAFF. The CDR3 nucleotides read TGCAGCGGCGGGGACAGTGCTGTCCAGGCAAAAGCTTTCTTT. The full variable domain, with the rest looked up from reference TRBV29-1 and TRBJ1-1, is SAVISQKPSRDICQRGTSLTIQCQVDSQVTMMFWYRQQPGQSLTLIATANQGSEATYESGFVIDKFPISRPNLTFSTLTVSNMSPEDSSIYLCSGGDSAVQAKAFFGQGTRLTVV.